The sequence of this TCR beta chain was determined in a study of CXCR3-negative and CXCR3-positive naive CD8 T cells. Study-wide results and limits: Comparison of naive cells showed more hydrophobic TRB CDR3s in CXCR3-positive than in CXCR3-negative naive cells.

By frequency, this clonotype registers medium-sized. The antigen remains undetermined. It was by 5' RACE with UMI labels that the TRB cDNA libraries were prepared. TCRdb re-called the 5' RACE reads, yielding one record per CDR3 amino acid sequence without DNA. This repertoire includes about 46,000 distinct CDR3 sequences. The length of the CDR3 is 14 residues. CDR1 SQVTM and CDR2 ANQGSEA come from the germline V gene. This clonotype was sampled from a human donor in good health. Some clones in this sample may be carry-over from other donors' samples. Input material: naive CXCR3- CD8+ T cells from blood. Subset meaning: CD45RO-CCR7+CD27+CD95- naive CD8+ T cells lacking CXCR3 (TNR3-). V usage is TRBV29-1 and J usage is TRBJ2-3; TCRdb outputs TRBD1, but without DNA this stays unchecked. The CDR3: CSVEGAFGTDTQYF.